The next 23 T cell receptor beta chains were all read from a single sample in a study of cytomegalovirus exposure and HLA in healthy donors. This PCR relied on a set of 60 Vbeta primers and 13 Jbeta primers. Method: immunoSEQ multiplex PCR; TCRdb's copy keeps in-frame clones and lacks some. Among 100,000 to 150,000 clones listed, 65% to 90% were seen once. The material sequenced was PBMCs. Receptors were obtained from a male donor in good health and CMV-seropositive.

This chain uses TRBV7-8 with TRBJ2-1; 7 bases line up with TRBD2. Trimming took 8 bases from V and 7 from J; bases not matched to a gene: 2. Germline lookup yields CDR1 SGHVS and CDR2 FQNEAQ. CDR3 length: 11 amino acids. CDR3 sequence (DNA): TGTGCCAGCGGAGCGGGGAATGAGCAGTTCTTC. The encoded protein is CASGAGNEQFF.

The chain links TRBV19 to TRBJ1-6; D possibly corresponds to TRBD1 (6 bases). V was pared by 7 bases and J by 10 bases, with 14 bases between. This CDR3 is 13 amino acids long. Germline V gives CDR1 LNHDA, CDR2 SQIVND (reference sequence). CDR3 DNA: TGTGCCAGTAAAGAACAGGGACAATCACCCCTCCACTTT. As protein: CASKEQGQSPLHF. The variable domain in full, with the rest retrieved from reference TRBV19 and TRBJ1-6, is DGGITQSPKYLFRKEGQNVTLSCEQNLNHDAMYWYRQDPGQGLRLIYYSQIVNDFQKGDIAEGYSVSREKKESFPLTVTSAQKNPTAFYLCASKEQGQSPLHFGNGTRLTVT.

V usage is TRBV6-1 and J usage is TRBJ2-7; the D gene is possibly TRBD2 (5 bases). The CDR3 has 14 residues. The germline CDR1 and CDR2 sequences are MNHNS and SASEGT. V gave up 1 base and J gave up 0 bases, with 7 bases separating them. The CDR3 spells CASSEGSASYEQYF. The CDR3 nucleotides read TGTGCCAGCAGTGAAGGTAGCGCCTCCTACGAGCAGTACTTC.

V gene TRBV4-2 combines with J gene TRBJ2-1; 9 bases are a match to TRBD1. The CDR3 is 15 residues long. Trimming took 4 bases from V and 8 from J; bases not matched to a gene: 9. CDR1 and CDR2 from the germline V gene are LGHNA and YNFKEQ. CDR3 bases: TGTGCCAGCAGCCTGGCCGGGACAGGGTATGATGAGCAGTTCTTC. Translated, it gives CASSLAGTGYDEQFF.

V is TRBV28 and J is TRBJ1-1; D is uncertain. The CDR3 runs to 16 residues. The V gene lost 0 bases and the J gene lost 1 base, with 12 bases spanning the gap. Germline loops: CDR1 MDHEN, CDR2 SYDVKM. CDR3 sequence (DNA): TGTGCCAGCAGTTTATGGAACGGGATTTCGAACACTGAAGCTTTCTTT. Protein product: CASSLWNGISNTEAFF. Looking up the rest from reference TRBV28 and TRBJ1-1 gives the full variable domain: DVKVTQSSRYLVKRTGEKVFLECVQDMDHENMFWYRQDPGLGLRLIYFSYDVKMKEKGDIPEGYSVSREKKERFSLILESASTNQTSMYLCASSLWNGISNTEAFFGQGTRLTVV.

The V and J genes are TRBV6-1 and TRBJ2-7; a weak D match, TRBD1 (6 bases). The germline V gene has CDR1 MNHNS and CDR2 SASEGT. V was clipped by 4 bases and J by 6 bases, with 7 bases between them. The CDR3 is made up of 11 amino acids. CDR3 sequence: CASSVGGEQYF. The CDR3 bases are TGTGCCAGCAGTGTAGGGGGCGAGCAGTACTTC.

This chain uses TRBV5-6 with TRBJ2-7, with TRBD2 matching 7 bases. The CDR3 sequence is 15 residues long. The germline CDR1 and CDR2 sequences are SGHDT and YYEEEE. V lost 1 base, J lost 0 bases, and 4 bases stayed unmatched. Here the CDR3 reads CASSLRGEGSYEQYF. DNA for the CDR3: TGTGCCAGCAGCTTGCGCGGGGAGGGCTCCTACGAGCAGTACTTC.

The chain combines TRBV19 with TRBJ1-5; the match to TRBD1 covers 8 bases. CDR3 length: 14 residues. The J segment lost 9 bases and the V segment lost 6 bases, leaving 10 bases of the junction unmatched. Germline V gene sequence: CDR1 LNHDA, CDR2 SQIVND (reference sequence). CDR3 protein: CASSPTGELPPQHF. CDR3 DNA: TGTGCCAGTAGCCCGACAGGGGAGCTTCCGCCCCAGCATTTT.

This clone was recorded only once. V and J are TRBV30 and TRBJ2-3; possible D gene TRBD1, 6 bases. The germline V and J ends were trimmed by 0 bases and 3 bases, with 10 bases remaining between them. The CDR3 is 14 residues long. CDR1 is GTSNPN and CDR2 is SVGIG in the germline V gene (reference sequence). The CDR3 bases are TGTGCCTGGAGTGTAACGGGGACAACAGATACGCAGTATTTT. Translating gives CAWSVTGTTDTQYF.

The chain's CDR3 is CASSLYRDRGVLNTEAFF. The CDR3 DNA reads as TGTGCCAGCAGCTTGTATAGAGACAGAGGTGTGCTGAACACTGAAGCTTTCTTT. This chain connects TRBV5-6 to TRBJ1-1; maybe TRBD1 (5 bases). The CDR3 runs to 18 residues. With 1 base removed from V and 0 bases from J, the gap between germline ends came to 19 bases. CDR1 and CDR2 (germline): SGHDT, YYEEEE.

The chain carries TRBV28 and TRBJ2-5, with TRBD1 identical over 10 bases. The J call may be incorrect, as the DNA end agrees better with TRBJ2-7. This CDR3 contains 17 residues. Germline lookup yields CDR1 MDHEN and CDR2 SYDVKM. The chain's CDR3 is CASSLGGGQGLTYEQYF. The CDR3 DNA reads TGTGCCAGCAGTTTGGGGGGGGGACAGGGGCTAACCTACGAGCAGTACTTC.

The chain links TRBV5-1 to TRBJ1-1; D is unclear. V dropped 3 bases and J dropped 0 bases, with 9 bases sitting between them. CDR1 is SGHRS, CDR2 YFSETQ, per germline. This CDR3 spans 14 amino acids. Here the CDR3 reads CASSSFQVNTEAFF. The CDR3 nucleotides read TGCGCCAGCAGCTCTTTCCAGGTGAACACTGAAGCTTTCTTT.

The chain carries TRBV11-2 and TRBJ1-2; the D is unclear. Trimming took off 2 bases at V and 12 bases at J, with 10 bases between the two ends. Looked up from germline, CDR1 is SGHAT and CDR2 is FQNNGV. The CDR3 consists of 11 residues. CDR3 nucleotides: TGTGCCAGCAGCTTATCCGAGGCCCACACCTTC. It yields the protein CASSLSEAHTF.

This chain connects TRBV28 to TRBJ2-7, with D perhaps TRBD1 (5 bases). The V gene lost 6 bases and the J gene lost 5 bases, with 20 bases spanning the gap. The CDR3 is made up of 15 amino acids. Germline assignment: CDR1 MDHEN and CDR2 SYDVKM. Here the CDR3 DNA reads TGTGCCAGCAGCCCAACAGGCTTCCAGACCCACGAGCAGTACTTC. Translated, it gives CASSPTGFQTHEQYF.

Concerning this clone itself: This CDR3 is also generated by other DNA sequences in the sample. The chain links TRBV7-8 to TRBJ2-3; possibly TRBD2 for D (6 bases). The CDR3 extends over 18 amino acids. In germline, CDR1 is SGHVS, CDR2 FQNEAQ. Trimming took 5 bases from V and 0 from J, leaving 21 bases between them. CDR3 in amino acids: CASSPLRWEVTSTDTQYF. Here the CDR3 DNA reads TGTGCCAGCAGCCCTCTTAGATGGGAGGTCACTAGCACAGATACGCAGTATTTT. Drawing the rest from reference TRBV7-8 and TRBJ2-3, the complete variable domain is GAGVSQSPRYKVAKRGQDVALRCDPISGHVSLFWYQQALGQGPEFLTYFQNEAQLDKSGLPSDRFFAERPEGSVSTLKIQRTQQEDSAVYLCASSPLRWEVTSTDTQYFGPGTRLTVL.

The chain has TRBV9 and TRBJ1-2; D is perhaps TRBD1 (6 bases). The CDR3 sequence is 13 residues long. CDR1 is SGDLS and CDR2 is YYNGEE in the germline V gene. The V and J ends lost 4 bases and 4 bases respectively, with 11 bases between them. CDR3 sequence: CASSFGTTYGYTF. The CDR3 DNA sequence: TGTGCCAGCAGCTTTGGGACAACCTATGGCTACACCTTC.

This clone appeared a few times. The chain employs TRBV11-1 and TRBJ2-6; possibly TRBD2 for D (6 bases). Germline values: CDR1 SGHAT, CDR2 FQDESV (reference sequence). V lost 3 bases, J lost 0 bases, and 18 bases lay in between. The CDR3 consists of 19 residues. This chain's CDR3 is CASSFFGGRLDSGANVLTF. In DNA form, the CDR3 reads TGTGCCAGCAGCTTTTTCGGGGGTAGATTAGACTCTGGGGCCAACGTCCTGACTTTC.

The J gene is TRBJ2-3, the V gene TRBV4-2; D may be TRBD1 (5 bases). V lost 4 bases and J lost 2, with 19 bases in between. The CDR3 loop spans 17 amino acids. Germline V gene data show CDR1 as LGHNA and CDR2 as YNFKEQ. CDR3 protein: CASSPRTQPSPTDTQYF. The CDR3 DNA is TGTGCCAGCAGCCCCCGGACACAACCGAGCCCCACAGATACGCAGTATTTT.

The chain joins TRBV19 to TRBJ1-5, with D uncertain. The CDR3 has 16 amino acids. Germline assignment: CDR1 LNHDA and CDR2 SQIVND (reference sequence). The V gene lost 4 bases and the J gene lost 0 bases, with 13 bases spanning the gap. CDR3 in DNA: TGTGCCAGTAGTAATGACATTTATTATAGCAATCAGCCCCAGCATTTT. The encoded protein is CASSNDIYYSNQPQHF.

This clone was picked up a small number of times. The chain combines TRBV5-1 with TRBJ2-1; D is unclear. V lost 3 bases and J lost 7, with 17 bases in between. CDR1 and CDR2 from the germline V gene are SGHRS and YFSETQ. This CDR3 is 15 amino acids long. In DNA, the CDR3 is TGCGCCAGCAGCTCATACCGCATGGAAGCGAATGAGCAGTTCTTC. Protein sequence: CASSSYRMEANEQFF.

This clone has only one observation. The gene calls are TRBV6-1 and TRBJ2-4; 7 bases fit TRBD1. The junction had 12 bases not matched to a gene; V was cut back by 4 bases and J by 6 bases. Per the germline V gene, CDR1 is MNHNS and CDR2 is SASEGT. The CDR3 runs 16 residues. CDR3 in DNA: TGTGCCAGCAGTGCAGGACAGGCGGGTTTGGGAAACATTCAGTACTTC. It specifies CASSAGQAGLGNIQYF.

The chain combines TRBV4-1 with TRBJ1-4; 7 bases are a match to TRBD1. The CDR3 consists of 17 residues. CDR1 is MGHRA and CDR2 is YSYEKL in the germline V gene. In DNA, the CDR3 is TGCGCTCAGCAAGGGAACAGGGGCGGCGGTGGGTTTGAAAAACTGTTTTTT. Translation gives CAQQGNRGGGGFEKLFF.

This clone is a singleton in its sample. This rearrangement joins TRBV13 to TRBJ2-5; TRBD2 agrees at 8 bases. The assigned J gene may be wrong: the sequence end matches TRBJ2-7 better. Germline V CDR1 and CDR2: PRHDT, FYEKMQ (reference sequence). The CDR3 is made up of 17 amino acids. The CDR3 loop reads CASTLRISGLDTYEQYF. In nucleotides, the CDR3 is TGTGCCAGCACCCTTAGAATTTCGGGACTAGACACCTACGAGCAGTACTTC.